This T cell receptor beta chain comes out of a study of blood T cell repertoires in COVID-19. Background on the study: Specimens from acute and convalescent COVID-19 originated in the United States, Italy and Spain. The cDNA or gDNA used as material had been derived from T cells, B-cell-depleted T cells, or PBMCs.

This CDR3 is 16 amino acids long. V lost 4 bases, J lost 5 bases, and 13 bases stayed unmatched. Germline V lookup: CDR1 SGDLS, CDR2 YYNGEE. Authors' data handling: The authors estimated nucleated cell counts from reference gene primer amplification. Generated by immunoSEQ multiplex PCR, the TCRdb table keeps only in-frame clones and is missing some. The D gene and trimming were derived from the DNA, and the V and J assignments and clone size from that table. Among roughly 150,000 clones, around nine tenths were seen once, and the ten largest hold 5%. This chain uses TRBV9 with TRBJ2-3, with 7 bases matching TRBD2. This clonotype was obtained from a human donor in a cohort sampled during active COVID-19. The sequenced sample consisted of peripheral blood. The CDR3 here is CASSSDLTSRGDTQYF. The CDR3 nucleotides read TGTGCCAGCAGCTCCGACCTGACTAGCAGAGGAGATACGCAGTATTTT. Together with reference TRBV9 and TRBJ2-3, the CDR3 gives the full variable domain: DSGVTQTPKHLITATGQRVTLRCSPRSGDLSVYWYQQSLDQGLQFLIQYYNGEERAKGNILERFSAQQFPDLHSELNLSSLELGDSALYFCASSSDLTSRGDTQYFGPGTRLTVL.